This passage covers 24 T cell receptor beta chains from one sample sequenced in a study of chemoradiotherapy in HPV16-positive cancers. Profiling relied on immunoSEQ multiplex PCR, and the TCRdb table lists in-frame clones only, not all of them. The sample holds just under 5,500 clones; more than 85% are singletons and the top ten take 2.4%. This sample comprised tumor tissue, obtained from a patient who underwent chemoradiotherapy. The source of these receptors is a human donor with HPV-associated anogenital cancer.

This chain uses TRBV29-1 with TRBJ1-5; possible D gene TRBD1, 6 bases. The CDR3 totals 14 residues. Germline-derived CDR1 and CDR2 are SQVTM and ANQGSEA. V lost 4 bases to trimming and J lost 7 bases, with 17 bases between them. This chain's CDR3 is CSVVFEQGRQPQHF. CDR3 coding DNA: TGCAGCGTTGTTTTTGAACAGGGCAGACAGCCCCAGCATTTT.

The V gene is TRBV9, the J gene TRBJ1-1, with D uncertain. The CDR3 covers 14 residues. The germline gives CDR1 SGDLS, CDR2 YYNGEE. V lost 4 bases to trimming and J lost 0 bases, with 10 bases between them. The CDR3 protein is CASSLTDLNTEAFF. The CDR3 DNA sequence: TGTGCCAGCAGCCTGACTGATCTGAACACTGAAGCTTTCTTT.

In its sample, this clone was seen a few times. CDR3 in amino acids: CSASDQYEQYF. CDR3 DNA sequence: TGCAGTGCTTCGGACCAGTACGAGCAGTACTTC. The chain joins TRBV20-1 to TRBJ2-7; no reliable D call. CDR3 length: 11 amino acids. From germline, CDR1 is DFQATT and CDR2 SNEGSKA (reference sequence). V lost 5 bases to trimming and J lost 4 bases, with 9 bases between them.

The chain couples TRBV6-6 to TRBJ1-2; a weak D match, TRBD1 (5 bases). Trimming took off 2 bases at V and 4 bases at J, with 14 bases between the two ends. Germline-derived CDR1 and CDR2 are MNHNY and SVGAGI (reference sequence). The CDR3 runs 15 residues. The CDR3 nucleotides are TGTGCCAGCAGTTACCGTGGGGGTGGATCCTATGGCTACACCTTC. Its protein product is CASSYRGGGSYGYTF.

The chain is built from TRBV19 and TRBJ1-4; 9 bases are shared with TRBD1. CDR1 is LNHDA and CDR2 is SQIVND in the germline V gene (reference sequence). The CDR3 has 14 amino acids. V lost 9 bases to trimming and J lost 5 bases; unmatched junction nucleotides: 7. The CDR3 DNA reads as TGTGCCAGCAGAAAGACAGGGGGAAATGAAAAACTGTTTTTT. It codes for CASRKTGGNEKLFF.

V gene TRBV29-1 combines with J gene TRBJ1-4; tentative D call: TRBD1 (6 bases). Trimming left V 6 bases short and J 7 bases short, with 18 bases between. Germline values: CDR1 SQVTM, CDR2 ANQGSEA. The CDR3 covers 14 residues. Here the CDR3 DNA reads TGCAGCGTGAGGGGGGGGCTCGACGGTGAAAAACTGTTTTTT. Translation: CSVRGGLDGEKLFF.

The chain uses TRBV28 and TRBJ2-7; no clear D gene. The germline V gene encodes CDR1 MDHEN and CDR2 SYDVKM. The CDR3 has 11 amino acids. The V end was cut by 5 bases, the J end by 4 bases, with 6 bases between. The CDR3 is CASSVTYEQYF. In DNA, the CDR3 is TGTGCCAGCAGTGTAACATACGAGCAGTACTTC.

This chain connects TRBV13 to TRBJ1-1; 7 bases line up with TRBD1. The CDR3 contains 15 residues. With V trimmed by 4 bases and J by 5 bases, 10 bases remained unmatched. CDR1 is PRHDT, CDR2 FYEKMQ, per germline (reference sequence). The CDR3 DNA reads TGTGCCAGCAGCTCCCGTCGGAGGGGGCATACTGAAGCTTTCTTT. This codes for CASSSRRRGHTEAFF.

The genes are TRBV5-1 and TRBJ1-1, with no clear D. The length of the CDR3 is 16 residues. The germline V gene encodes CDR1 SGHRS and CDR2 YFSETQ. Trimming pared 3 bases from V and 0 bases from J, leaving 15 bases between. As DNA, the CDR3 is TGCGCCAGCAGCTCGGGCGCGCGCCGAATGAACACTGAAGCTTTCTTT. It is translated as CASSSGARRMNTEAFF.

Of note for this clone: Other DNA variants within this sample encode the same CDR3. V is TRBV27 and J is TRBJ2-7, with 11 bases lining up with TRBD1. The CDR3 is 18 residues long. CDR1 and CDR2 from the germline V gene are MNHEY and SMNVEV (reference sequence). The J segment lost 5 bases and the V segment lost 3 bases, leaving 15 bases of the junction unmatched. The CDR3 here is CASSLLRSGTGGIHEQYF. CDR3 coding DNA: TGTGCCAGCAGTTTGCTCCGTTCCGGGACAGGGGGAATCCACGAGCAGTACTTC.

CDR3 sequence: CASSIGPGAEETQYF. The CDR3 DNA follows: TGTGCCAGTAGTATAGGGCCGGGGGCAGAAGAGACCCAGTACTTC. The gene calls are TRBV19 and TRBJ2-5; D tentatively reads TRBD1 or TRBD2 (6 bases each). Germline V CDR1 and CDR2: LNHDA, SQIVND (reference sequence). Between the trimmed V and J ends, which lost 1 base and 3 bases, there was a span of 12 bases. This CDR3 spans 15 amino acids.

This clone has just a few counts. The chain uses TRBV4-1 and TRBJ2-3; tentative D call: TRBD1 (6 bases). V was cut by 2 bases and J by 1 base, with 7 bases left in between. CDR1 is MGHRA and CDR2 is YSYEKL in the germline V gene. The CDR3 is made up of 14 amino acids. Written as DNA, the CDR3 is TGCGCCAGCAGCCAATGGACAGGCACAGATACGCAGTATTTT. Translated: CASSQWTGTDTQYF.

This clone was seen more than once but under ten times. The V and J genes are TRBV6-5 and TRBJ1-6; D unclear. Looked up from germline, CDR1 is MNHEY and CDR2 is SVGAGI. This CDR3 is built from 16 residues. V gave up 0 bases and J gave up 7 bases, with 13 bases separating them. In DNA, the CDR3 is TGTGCCAGCAGTTACTCGAGGCCAGGTCGGAATTCACCCCTCCACTTT. Its protein is CASSYSRPGRNSPLHF.

The rearrangement links TRBV19 to TRBJ2-3; 7 bases fit TRBD1. The CDR3 contains 16 residues. Trimming cost V 4 bases and J 1 base; bases outside gene matches: 8. Germline CDR1 is LNHDA and CDR2 is SQIVND (reference sequence). DNA for the CDR3: TGTGCCAGTAGTACGACAGGGAACGCTCGCACAGATACGCAGTATTTT. Translated: CASSTTGNARTDTQYF. The variable domain in full, completed from reference TRBV19 and TRBJ2-3, reads DGGITQSPKYLFRKEGQNVTLSCEQNLNHDAMYWYRQDPGQGLRLIYYSQIVNDFQKGDIAEGYSVSREKKESFPLTVTSAQKNPTAFYLCASSTTGNARTDTQYFGPGTRLTVL.

This rearrangement joins TRBV7-9 to TRBJ2-5, with D perhaps matching TRBD1 or TRBD2 (7 bases each). The CDR3 extends over 14 amino acids. Germline lookup yields CDR1 SEHNR and CDR2 FQNEAQ (reference sequence). V was trimmed by 4 bases and J by 5 bases, leaving 14 bases between them. CDR3 DNA sequence: TGTGCCAGCAGCTCGGCAGGGGGAGGGGAGACCCAGTACTTC. Protein: CASSSAGGGETQYF.

The chain combines TRBV7-2 with TRBJ1-2; 7 bases are a match to TRBD1. J was trimmed by 4 bases and V by 5 bases; bases with no gene match: 10. CDR3 size: 15 residues. CDR1 is SGHTA, CDR2 FQGNSA, per germline. DNA for the CDR3: TGTGCCAGCAGCCCCCCCGGGACAGCTTTCTATGGCTACACCTTC. This codes for CASSPPGTAFYGYTF.

J is TRBJ1-2 and V is TRBV6-1; D remains unclear. CDR3 size: 12 residues. Germline-derived CDR1 and CDR2 are MNHNS and SASEGT. V lost 3 bases, J lost 3 bases, and 5 bases lay in between. CDR3: CASSEHYYGYTF. Written as DNA, the CDR3 is TGTGCCAGCAGTGAGCACTACTATGGCTACACCTTC.

The rearrangement uses TRBV9 and TRBJ2-3; 10 positions agree with TRBD1. Germline CDR1 reads SGDLS; CDR2 reads YYNGEE. The J segment lost 0 bases and the V segment lost 5 bases, leaving 3 bases of the junction unmatched. The CDR3 sequence is 15 residues long. CDR3 sequence reads: CASRGTGVSTDTQYF. CDR3 sequence (DNA): TGTGCCAGCAGGGGGACAGGGGTCAGCACAGATACGCAGTATTTT.

Only one count was recorded for this clone. The genes are TRBV5-4 and TRBJ1-6; 9 nucleotides line up with TRBD1. CDR1 is SGHNT, CDR2 YYREEE, per germline (reference sequence). The trim removed 4 bases at V and 17 bases at J, leaving 13 bases unmatched. The CDR3 extends over 14 amino acids. The chain's CDR3 is CASSGGQGPPRVHF. CDR3 sequence (DNA): TGTGCCAGCAGCGGAGGACAGGGGCCGCCCAGGGTCCACTTT. Combining the CDR3 with reference TRBV5-4 and TRBJ1-6 gives the whole variable domain ETGVTQSPTHLIKTRGQQVTLRCSSQSGHNTVSWYQQALGQGPQFIFQYYREEENGRGNFPPRFSGLQFPNYSSELNVNALELDDSALYLCASSGGQGPPRVHFGNGTRLTVT.

The J gene is TRBJ2-5, the V gene TRBV5-1, with D maybe TRBD1 (5 bases). CDR3 length equals 14 residues. Germline V gene lookup returns CDR1 SGHRS and CDR2 YFSETQ. Trimming took off 2 bases at V and 2 bases at J, with 10 bases between the two ends. The CDR3 sequence is CASSLTGKQETQYF. The CDR3 DNA sequence: TGCGCCAGCAGCTTAACAGGAAAACAAGAGACCCAGTACTTC.

The gene calls are TRBV28 and TRBJ2-7; D gene uncertain. Germline CDR1 reads MDHEN; CDR2 reads SYDVKM. V lost 3 bases to trimming and J lost 10 bases, with 16 bases between them. The CDR3 runs 13 residues. The CDR3 DNA reads TGTGCCAGCAGTTTGGATGTTTCCCCTAGTCAGTACTTC. It is translated as CASSLDVSPSQYF. The whole variable domain, filled in from reference TRBV28 and TRBJ2-7, reads DVKVTQSSRYLVKRTGEKVFLECVQDMDHENMFWYRQDPGLGLRLIYFSYDVKMKEKGDIPEGYSVSREKKERFSLILESASTNQTSMYLCASSLDVSPSQYFGPGTRLTVT.

J is TRBJ2-6 and V is TRBV27; D unclear. Looked up from germline, CDR1 is MNHEY and CDR2 is SMNVEV (reference sequence). Trimming took off 6 bases at V and 5 bases at J, with 11 bases between the two ends. This CDR3 has 14 residues. CDR3 nucleotides: TGTGCCAGCAGCCCCCTCGGAAGGGCCAACGTCCTGACTTTC. Amino acid sequence: CASSPLGRANVLTF.

This clone was seen more than once but under ten times. This chain links TRBV7-2 with TRBJ1-5; D is undetermined. The CDR3 extends over 14 amino acids. Trimming removed 2 bases from V and 5 bases from J, with 10 bases in between. Per the germline V gene, CDR1 is SGHTA and CDR2 is FQGNSA. CDR3 coding DNA: TGTGCCAGCAGCTTAAGGCACGGAGATCAGCCCCAGCATTTT. This codes for CASSLRHGDQPQHF.

CDR3 sequence reads: CASSLAGGTRNEQFF. As DNA, the CDR3 is TGTGCCAGCAGCTTAGCGGGGGGAACGCGTAATGAGCAGTTCTTC. The gene calls are TRBV5-4 and TRBJ2-1; 9 bases agree with TRBD2. V dropped 2 bases and J dropped 7; count of bases not matched to a gene: 7. The CDR3 length is 15 residues. Germline V CDR1 and CDR2: SGHNT, YYREEE (reference sequence). Full variable domain (remainder filled in from reference TRBV5-4 and TRBJ2-1): ETGVTQSPTHLIKTRGQQVTLRCSSQSGHNTVSWYQQALGQGPQFIFQYYREEENGRGNFPPRFSGLQFPNYSSELNVNALELDDSALYLCASSLAGGTRNEQFFGPGTRLTVL.